This T cell receptor beta chain was identified in a study of cytomegalovirus exposure and HLA in healthy donors. Primers for the PCR totalled 60 Vbeta and 13 Jbeta. This table comes from immunoSEQ multiplex PCR, and its TCRdb copy is limited to in-frame clones, with some not included. The sample holds 140,000 or so clones, around 65% seen once. Overall study findings and caveats: It emerged from a later analysis that several of the most significant clusters appeared to be linked to common viral pathogens. The only immune exposure information that was available was CMV serostatus.

The study sampled nominally healthy donors, though unrecorded immune exposures were likely. In regard to this clone: What it recognizes is unknown. Germline and junction disagree at one end, which may indicate a read error.

Material for sequencing was PBMCs. This TCR was recovered from a male donor in good health and CMV-seronegative.

The CDR3 is CASSQGYSGLYEQYF. The CDR3 nucleotides read TGTGCCAGCAGTCAAGGATATAGCGGGCTCTACGAGCAGTACTTC. This chain joins TRBV4-2 and TRBJ2-7; 7 bases map to TRBD2. Germline V gene data show CDR1 as LGHNA and CDR2 as YNFKEQ. This CDR3 comprises 15 residues.